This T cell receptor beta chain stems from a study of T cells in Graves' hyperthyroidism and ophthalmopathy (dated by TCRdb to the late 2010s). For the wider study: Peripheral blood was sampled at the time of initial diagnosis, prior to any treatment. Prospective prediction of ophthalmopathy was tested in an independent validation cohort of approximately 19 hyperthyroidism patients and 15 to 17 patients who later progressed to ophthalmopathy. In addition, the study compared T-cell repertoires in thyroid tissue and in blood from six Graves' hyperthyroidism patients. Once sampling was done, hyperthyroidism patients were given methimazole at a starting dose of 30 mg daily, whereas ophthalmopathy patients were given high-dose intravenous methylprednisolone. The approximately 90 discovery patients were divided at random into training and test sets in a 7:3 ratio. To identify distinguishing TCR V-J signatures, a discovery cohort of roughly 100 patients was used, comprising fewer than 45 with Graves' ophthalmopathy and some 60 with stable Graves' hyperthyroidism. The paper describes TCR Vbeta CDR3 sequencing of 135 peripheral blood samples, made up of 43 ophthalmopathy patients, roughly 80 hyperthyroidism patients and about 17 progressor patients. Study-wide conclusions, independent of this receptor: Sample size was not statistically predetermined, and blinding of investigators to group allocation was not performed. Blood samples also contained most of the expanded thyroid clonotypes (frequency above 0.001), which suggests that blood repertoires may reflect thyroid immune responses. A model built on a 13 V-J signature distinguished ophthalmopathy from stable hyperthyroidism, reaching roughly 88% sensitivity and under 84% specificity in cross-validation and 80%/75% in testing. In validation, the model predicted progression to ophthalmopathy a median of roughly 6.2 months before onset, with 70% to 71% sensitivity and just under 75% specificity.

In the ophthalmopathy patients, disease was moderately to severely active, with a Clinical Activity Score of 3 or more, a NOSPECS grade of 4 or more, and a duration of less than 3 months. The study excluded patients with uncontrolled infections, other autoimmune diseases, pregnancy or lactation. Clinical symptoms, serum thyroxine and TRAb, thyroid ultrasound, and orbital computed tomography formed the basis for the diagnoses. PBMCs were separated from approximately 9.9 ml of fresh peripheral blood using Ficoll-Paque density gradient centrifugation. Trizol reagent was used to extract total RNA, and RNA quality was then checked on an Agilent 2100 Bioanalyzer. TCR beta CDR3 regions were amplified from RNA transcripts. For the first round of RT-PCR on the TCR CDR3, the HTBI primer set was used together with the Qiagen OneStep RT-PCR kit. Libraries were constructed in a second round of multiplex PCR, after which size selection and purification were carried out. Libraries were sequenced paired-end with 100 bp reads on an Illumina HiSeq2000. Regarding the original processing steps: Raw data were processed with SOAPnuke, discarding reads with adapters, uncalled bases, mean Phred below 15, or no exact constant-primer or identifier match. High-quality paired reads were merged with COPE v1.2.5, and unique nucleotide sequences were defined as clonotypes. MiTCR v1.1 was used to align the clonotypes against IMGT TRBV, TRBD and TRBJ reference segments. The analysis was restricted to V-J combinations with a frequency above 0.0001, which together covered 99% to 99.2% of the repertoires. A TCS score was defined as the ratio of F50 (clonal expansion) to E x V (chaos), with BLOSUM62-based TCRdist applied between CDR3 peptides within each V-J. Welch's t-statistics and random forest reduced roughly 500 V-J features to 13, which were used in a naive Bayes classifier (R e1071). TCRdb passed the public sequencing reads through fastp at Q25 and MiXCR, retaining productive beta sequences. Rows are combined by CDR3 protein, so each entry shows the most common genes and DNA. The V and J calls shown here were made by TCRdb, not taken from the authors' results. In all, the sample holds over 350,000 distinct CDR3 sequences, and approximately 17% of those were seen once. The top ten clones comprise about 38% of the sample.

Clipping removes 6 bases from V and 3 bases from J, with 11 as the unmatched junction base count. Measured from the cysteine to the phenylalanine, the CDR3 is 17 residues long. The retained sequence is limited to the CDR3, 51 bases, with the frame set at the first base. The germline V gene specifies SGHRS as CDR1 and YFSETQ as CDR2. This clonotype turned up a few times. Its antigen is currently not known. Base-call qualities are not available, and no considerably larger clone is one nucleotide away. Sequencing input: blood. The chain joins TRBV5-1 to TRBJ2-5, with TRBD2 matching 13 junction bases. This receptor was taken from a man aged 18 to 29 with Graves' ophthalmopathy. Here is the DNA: TGCGCCAGCAAAATACCGGGACTAGCGGGGACCAAAGAGACCCAGTACTTC. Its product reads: CASKIPGLAGTKETQYF.